Each of the 22 T cell receptor beta chains below was sequenced from the same sample in a study of blood T cell repertoires in COVID-19. Sequencing was performed with immunoSEQ multiplex PCR; in TCRdb, only in-frame clones are kept and a portion is missing. The sample shows approximately 150,000 clones, 84% of them seen only once. Sequencing was carried out using peripheral blood. The receptors here all came from a woman older than 75 with acute or convalescent COVID-19.

The V call is TRBV19, the J call TRBJ2-1, with 11 bases that match TRBD2. V lost 1 base, J lost 5 bases, and 10 bases stayed unmatched. The CDR3 is 18 amino acids. Germline V lookup: CDR1 LNHDA, CDR2 SQIVND (reference sequence). CDR3 residues: CASSIVGRGTSGDNEQFF. CDR3 bases: TGTGCCAGTAGTATAGTAGGCCGAGGGACTAGCGGCGACAATGAGCAGTTCTTC.

Regarding this clone: This sample includes further DNA sequences coding for the same CDR3. The chain carries TRBV6-1 and TRBJ1-2; D is perhaps TRBD1 (5 bases). Germline-derived CDR1 and CDR2 are MNHNS and SASEGT. The CDR3 totals 14 residues. V dropped 2 bases and J dropped 2 bases, with 9 bases sitting between them. In nucleotides, the CDR3 is TGTGCCAGCAGTGAATACGGGGGGAACTATGGCTACACCTTC. The encoded protein is CASSEYGGNYGYTF.

V gene TRBV5-4 combines with J gene TRBJ2-1; 9 positions agree with TRBD1. CDR3 length: 16 residues. Germline lookup yields CDR1 SGHNT and CDR2 YYREEE (reference sequence). With 3 bases clipped from V and 6 bases from J, the junction kept 10 bases outside the gene matches. CDR3 loop: CASSSTPGQGGNEQFF. In nucleotides, the CDR3 is TGTGCCAGCAGCTCCACCCCGGGACAGGGCGGCAATGAGCAGTTCTTC.

The V and J genes are TRBV5-1 and TRBJ2-3; TRBD2 matches 13 bases. The germline CDR1 and CDR2 sequences are SGHRS and YFSETQ. V lost 5 bases and J lost 2; bases outside the gene matches: 14. CDR3 length equals 19 residues. CDR3 nucleotide sequence: TGCGCCAGCAGTCTGGGCCGGACTAGCGGGAGTGGGACCACAGATACGCAGTATTTT. This sequence encodes CASSLGRTSGSGTTDTQYF.

The chain carries TRBV2 and TRBJ1-5; 8 nucleotides line up with TRBD1. The germline CDR1 and CDR2 sequences are SNHLY and FYNNEI. The CDR3 totals 14 residues. Trimming removed 5 bases from V and 6 bases from J; junction bases left unmatched: 6. As DNA, the CDR3 is TGTGCCAGCAGTACCGACAGGGGCCGTCAGCCCCAGCATTTT. Amino acids: CASSTDRGRQPQHF.

This clone came up once. V gene TRBV19 combines with J gene TRBJ2-7; TRBD2 matches 8 bases. V trimming: 6 bases; J trimming: 0 bases; junction bases outside the gene matches: 7. Per the germline V gene, CDR1 is LNHDA and CDR2 is SQIVND (reference sequence). This CDR3 is 15 amino acids long. CDR3 amino acids: CASRVGAGGSYEQYF. CDR3 nucleotide sequence: TGTGCCAGTAGGGTCGGGGCGGGGGGCTCCTACGAGCAGTACTTC. The variable domain in full, with the rest retrieved from reference TRBV19 and TRBJ2-7, is DGGITQSPKYLFRKEGQNVTLSCEQNLNHDAMYWYRQDPGQGLRLIYYSQIVNDFQKGDIAEGYSVSREKKESFPLTVTSAQKNPTAFYLCASRVGAGGSYEQYFGPGTRLTVT.

The rearrangement joins TRBV19 to TRBJ2-3; TRBD2 matches at 11 bases. Germline-derived CDR1 and CDR2 are LNHDA and SQIVND (reference sequence). J lost 0 bases, V lost 5 bases, and 4 bases had no gene match. The CDR3 extends over 16 amino acids. CDR3 in DNA: TGTGCCAGTAGTGTGACTAGCGGGACTAGCACAGATACGCAGTATTTT. Translating gives CASSVTSGTSTDTQYF.

This clone was seen more than once but under ten times. In the same sample, other DNA sequences code for this CDR3. The chain carries TRBV4-3 and TRBJ2-5; 12 positions match TRBD2. This CDR3 is 16 amino acids long. V was pared by 1 base and J by 4 bases, with 4 bases of the junction left unmatched. The germline gives CDR1 LGHNA, CDR2 YSLEER. For the CDR3, the DNA is TGCGCCAGCAGCCAAGGGCTAGCGGGGGGGCTAGAGACCCAGTACTTC. Translating gives CASSQGLAGGLETQYF.

The chain uses TRBV18 and TRBJ1-6; D not certain. With 2 bases removed from V and 9 bases from J, the gap between germline ends came to 20 bases. Germline loops: CDR1 KGHSH, CDR2 LQKENI. The CDR3 totals 17 residues. This chain's CDR3 is CASSPTLDGMVSSPLHF. As DNA, the CDR3 is TGTGCCAGCTCACCAACTCTGGACGGGATGGTATCTTCACCCCTCCACTTT.

This chain links TRBV19 with TRBJ1-5; 8 bases fit TRBD1. The CDR3 totals 15 residues. Trimming took 6 bases from V and 3 from J; bases not matched to a gene: 7. The germline CDR1 and CDR2 sequences are LNHDA and SQIVND (reference sequence). The chain's CDR3 is CASRTDRVDNQPQHF. CDR3 DNA: TGTGCCAGTAGGACGGACAGGGTGGACAATCAGCCCCAGCATTTT.

This chain's CDR3 is CASSISAGLGEAFF. DNA for the CDR3: TGTGCCAGTAGTATATCCGCGGGGCTTGGTGAAGCTTTCTTT. This chain connects TRBV19 to TRBJ1-1, with D possibly being TRBD1 (5 bases). Germline loops: CDR1 LNHDA, CDR2 SQIVND (reference sequence). V was clipped by 2 bases and J by 7 bases, with 14 bases between them. This CDR3 spans 14 amino acids. Combining the CDR3 with reference TRBV19 and TRBJ1-1 gives the whole variable domain DGGITQSPKYLFRKEGQNVTLSCEQNLNHDAMYWYRQDPGQGLRLIYYSQIVNDFQKGDIAEGYSVSREKKESFPLTVTSAQKNPTAFYLCASSISAGLGEAFFGQGTRLTVV.

The chain links TRBV7-9 to TRBJ2-5; 8 nucleotides line up with TRBD1. V dropped 5 bases and J dropped 5; count of bases not matched to a gene: 10. The CDR3 contains 15 residues. Germline CDR1 is SEHNR and CDR2 is FQNEAQ (reference sequence). In nucleotides, the CDR3 is TGTGCCAGCAGCCGACGATCAGGGGGCAGGGAGACCCAGTACTTC. Protein sequence: CASSRRSGGRETQYF.

The chain uses TRBV29-1 and TRBJ2-5; TRBD2 aligns across 7 bases. This CDR3 contains 12 residues. CDR1 SQVTM and CDR2 ANQGSEA come from the germline V gene. J was trimmed by 4 bases and V by 6 bases; bases with no gene match: 5. For the CDR3, the DNA is TGCAGCGTCCGCGGCGGGGGAGAGACCCAGTACTTC. It codes for CSVRGGGETQYF.

The CDR3 DNA is TGTGCCAGCAGCTTTCTAGGTAGCGGGAGAGTCGGGAATGAGCAGTTCTTC. Protein product: CASSFLGSGRVGNEQFF. The gene calls are TRBV7-9 and TRBJ2-1, with 9 bases matching TRBD2. Germline lookup yields CDR1 SEHNR and CDR2 FQNEAQ (reference sequence). J was trimmed by 7 bases and V by 3 bases; bases with no gene match: 13. The CDR3 extends over 17 amino acids. Together with reference TRBV7-9 and TRBJ2-1, the CDR3 gives the full variable domain: DTGVSQNPRHKITKRGQNVTFRCDPISEHNRLYWYRQTLGQGPEFLTYFQNEAQLEKSRLLSDRFSAERPKGSFSTLEIQRTEQGDSAMYLCASSFLGSGRVGNEQFFGPGTRLTVL.

The chain uses TRBV2 and TRBJ1-5, with TRBD1 matching over 7 bases. Losses at the gene ends were 6 bases for V and 4 bases for J; bases not matched to a gene: 9. This CDR3 contains 15 residues. Germline CDR1 reads SNHLY; CDR2 reads FYNNEI. The DNA for the CDR3 is TGTGCCAGCAGCCGCGGGACAGCCACTAATCAGCCCCAGCATTTT. It encodes CASSRGTATNQPQHF.

The chain carries TRBV2 and TRBJ1-6; D is undetermined. The CDR3 sequence is 15 residues long. Trimming took 5 bases from V and 6 from J, leaving 14 bases between them. CDR1 and CDR2 from the germline V gene are SNHLY and FYNNEI. Written as DNA, the CDR3 is TGTGCCAGCAGTTCGCCGGGGTTAAGTAATTCACCCCTCCACTTT. Its protein is CASSSPGLSNSPLHF.

The CDR3 DNA sequence: TGCGCCAGCAGCCAAGAACTGGCAGGGGGCCACTATGGCTACACCTTC. Protein product: CASSQELAGGHYGYTF. The chain couples TRBV4-1 to TRBJ1-2, with 8 bases fitting TRBD1. Germline lookup yields CDR1 MGHRA and CDR2 YSYEKL. The CDR3 runs 16 residues. V dropped 0 bases and J dropped 3; count of bases not matched to a gene: 6.

V and J are TRBV5-6 and TRBJ1-2; 8 nucleotides line up with TRBD1. The CDR3 length is 14 residues. The germline V gene has CDR1 SGHDT and CDR2 YYEEEE. After removal of 4 bases from V and 9 bases from J, the junction contained 11 bases not matched to a gene. For the CDR3, the DNA is TGTGCCAGCAGCCGATCAGGGGGCGATAAAAGCTACACCTTC. Its translation: CASSRSGGDKSYTF.

The chain recombines TRBV7-2 with TRBJ2-1; 8 positions agree with TRBD2. Unmatched junction bases numbered 5, after V lost 3 bases and J lost 4 bases. CDR3 length equals 15 residues. CDR1 SGHTA and CDR2 FQGNSA come from the germline V gene. The chain's CDR3 is CASSFTSGPYNEQFF. CDR3 DNA sequence: TGTGCCAGCAGCTTTACTAGCGGACCTTACAATGAGCAGTTCTTC.

The V call is TRBV10-3, the J call TRBJ1-2; D uncertain. Germline-derived CDR1 and CDR2 are ENHRY and SYGVKD. The ends were cut back, 3 bases at V and 4 bases at J, with 9 bases in the middle. The CDR3 is 13 residues long. The CDR3 DNA reads TGTGCCATCAGTGATATGGGCCTCTATGGCTACACCTTC. It yields the protein CAISDMGLYGYTF.

The chain has TRBV18 and TRBJ1-1; 8 bases map to TRBD1. CDR1 and CDR2 (germline): KGHSH, LQKENI. CDR3 length equals 13 residues. V lost 5 bases to trimming and J lost 1 base; unmatched junction nucleotides: 0. Here the CDR3 DNA reads TGTGCCAGCTCAGGACAGGGGAACACTGAAGCTTTCTTT. Its translation is CASSGQGNTEAFF.

The chain uses TRBV6-1 and TRBJ2-1, with 14 bases that match TRBD2. The CDR3 covers 18 residues. From germline, CDR1 is MNHNS and CDR2 SASEGT. V lost 1 base, J lost 5 bases, and 7 bases stayed unmatched. The CDR3: CASSEVATSGGGDNEQFF. The CDR3 DNA reads TGTGCCAGCAGTGAAGTAGCGACTAGCGGGGGGGGAGACAATGAGCAGTTCTTC.